These 6 T cell receptor beta chains originate from one sample sequenced in a study of T-cell reconstitution after alpha-beta-depleted transplantation in children. Unique molecular identifiers were incorporated when the TCRbeta library was constructed. TCRdb reanalysed the PCR reads using MiXCR and keeps one entry per CDR3 protein. The sample holds some 220,000 distinct CDR3 sequences, around 9.6% seen once. Sequencing used PBMCs from the stem cell graft donor, obtained from the stem cell graft. Source of these receptors: a human donor who donated a stem cell graft to a child with acute lymphoblastic leukemia.

This clonotype was observed at least ten times. The chain employs TRBV29-1 and TRBJ2-5; no firm D call. V was cut by 2 bases and J by 5 bases, with 12 bases left in between. Germline V gives CDR1 SQVTM, CDR2 ANQGSEA. The CDR3 consists of 13 residues. Here the CDR3 reads CSVELGLGETQYF. The CDR3 nucleotides read TGCAGCGTTGAACTGGGATTAGGGGAGACCCAGTACTTC.

The sample holds a few counts of this clonotype. The V call is TRBV18, the J call TRBJ2-2; 12 bases line up with TRBD2. Germline V gene sequence: CDR1 KGHSH, CDR2 LQKENI. The ends lost 3 bases at V and 0 bases at J; junction bases unmatched: 2. The CDR3 length is 17 residues. CDR3 residues: CASSPWTSGANTGELFF. CDR3 sequence (DNA): TGTGCCAGCTCACCGTGGACTAGCGGGGCGAACACCGGGGAGCTGTTTTTT.

In this sample, this clonotype turned up a few times. This chain connects TRBV12-3 or TRBV12-4 to TRBJ2-7, with 7 bases lining up with TRBD1. This CDR3 is 15 amino acids long. V was pared by 5 bases and J by 0 bases, with 7 bases of the junction left unmatched. CDR3 region: CASSRGQAPSYEQYF. The CDR3 region has the DNA TGTGCCAGCAGTAGAGGACAGGCCCCCTCCTACGAGCAGTACTTC.

V is TRBV6-6 and J is TRBJ1-2; D is unresolved. Germline values: CDR1 MNHNY, CDR2 SVGAGI (reference sequence). V was cut by 2 bases and J by 0 bases, with 4 bases left in between. This CDR3 has 13 amino acids. CDR3 coding DNA: TGTGCCAGCAGTTACACAGCTAACTATGGCTACACCTTC. The encoded protein is CASSYTANYGYTF.

The chain employs TRBV18 and TRBJ2-2, with 9 positions matching TRBD1. Germline values: CDR1 KGHSH, CDR2 LQKENI. The ends lost 3 bases at V and 3 bases at J; junction bases unmatched: 11. This CDR3 is 18 amino acids long. The CDR3 bases are TGTGCCAGCTCACCTCTGACGACGGGGACAGGGCACACCGGGGAGCTGTTTTTT. This sequence encodes CASSPLTTGTGHTGELFF.

This clonotype has more than one count but fewer than ten. The rearrangement joins TRBV15 to TRBJ2-3; tentatively, D is TRBD2 (6 bases). Germline-derived CDR1 and CDR2 are LNHNV and YYDKDF (reference sequence). Trimming stripped 0 bases from V and 0 bases from J, with 19 bases between. The length of the CDR3 is 19 residues. CDR3 residues: CATSRDLPFAGYSTDTQYF. In nucleotides, the CDR3 is TGTGCCACCAGCAGAGACCTCCCTTTCGCGGGGTATAGCACAGATACGCAGTATTTT.